Following are 22 T cell receptor beta chains from one sample sequenced in a study of cytomegalovirus exposure and HLA in healthy donors. The table came from immunoSEQ multiplex PCR; TCRdb's copy has only in-frame clones and leaves some out. The data hold 200,000 or so clones, with 88% observed a single time. Sequences were obtained from PBMCs. All receptors come from a woman younger than 30 in good health and CMV-seronegative.

The chain uses TRBV11-3 and TRBJ2-7, with a possible D match to TRBD1 (6 bases). Between the trimmed V and J ends, which lost 7 bases and 2 bases, there was a span of 15 bases. In germline, CDR1 is SGHNT, CDR2 YENEEA. This CDR3 is 14 amino acids long. DNA of the CDR3: TGTGCCAGCATGGGGGCGATTTTCACCTACGAGCAGTACTTC. It codes for CASMGAIFTYEQYF.

V and J are TRBV5-1 and TRBJ2-2, with TRBD2 identical over 11 bases. V lost 4 bases and J lost 4; bases outside the gene matches: 6. Per germline, CDR1 SGHRS and CDR2 YFSETQ. The CDR3 has 16 amino acids. DNA for the CDR3: TGCGCCAGCAGCCTCCGACTAGCGGGACCCACCGGGGAGCTGTTTTTT. Residues: CASSLRLAGPTGELFF. The full variable domain, its missing parts supplied by reference TRBV5-1 and TRBJ2-2, is KAGVTQTPRYLIKTRGQQVTLSCSPISGHRSVSWYQQTPGQGLQFLFEYFSETQRNKGNFPGRFSGRQFSNSRSEMNVSTLELGDSALYLCASSLRLAGPTGELFFGEGSRLTVL.

The chain carries TRBV2 and TRBJ2-1, with D possibly being TRBD2 (6 bases). CDR3 length equals 15 residues. CDR1 and CDR2 from the germline V gene are SNHLY and FYNNEI. Trimming took 6 bases from V and 0 from J, leaving 12 bases between them. CDR3 nucleotides: TGTGCCAGCAGGGGAGCGGGTATCTCCTACAATGAGCAGTTCTTC. Its protein is CASRGAGISYNEQFF.

This chain uses TRBV9 with TRBJ2-4, with 8 bases aligning to TRBD1. The germline gives CDR1 SGDLS, CDR2 YYNGEE. The trim removed 2 bases at V and 7 bases at J, leaving 8 bases unmatched. CDR3 length: 15 amino acids. The chain's CDR3 is CASSVNGTGRNIQYF. DNA of the CDR3: TGTGCCAGCAGCGTGAATGGGACAGGACGTAACATTCAGTACTTC.

The chain has TRBV4-2 and TRBJ2-1, with 8 bases aligning to TRBD1. Germline lookup yields CDR1 LGHNA and CDR2 YNFKEQ. The CDR3 is made up of 14 amino acids. V lost 4 bases and J lost 6; bases outside the gene matches: 5. CDR3 coding DNA: TGTGCCAGCAGCCGGGGACAGGCCAGCAATGAGCAGTTCTTC. Protein sequence: CASSRGQASNEQFF.

This clone was recorded only once. This sequence joins TRBV4-1 and TRBJ2-1; 7 nucleotides align to TRBD2. This CDR3 comprises 15 residues. The germline V gene encodes CDR1 MGHRA and CDR2 YSYEKL. V lost 2 bases to trimming and J lost 4 bases; unmatched junction nucleotides: 5. CDR3 protein: CASSQQQGGYNEQFF. The CDR3 DNA follows: TGCGCCAGCAGCCAACAGCAGGGAGGGTACAATGAGCAGTTCTTC.

J is TRBJ2-7 and V is TRBV28, with D maybe TRBD1 (6 bases). This CDR3 region has 15 residues. V lost 6 bases and J 0 bases, leaving 15 bases between the germline ends. Per germline, CDR1 MDHEN and CDR2 SYDVKM. This CDR3 reads CASRYAGTSSYEQYF. Written as DNA, the CDR3 is TGTGCCAGCAGGTACGCCGGGACAAGCTCCTACGAGCAGTACTTC.

The rearrangement uses TRBV27 and TRBJ1-4; D is possibly TRBD1 (5 bases). This CDR3 has 14 residues. V was pared by 8 bases and J by 0 bases, with 10 bases between. From germline, CDR1 is MNHEY and CDR2 SMNVEV (reference sequence). CDR3 DNA sequence: TGTGCCAGCGCAGGGATGGCAACTAATGAAAAACTGTTTTTT. It translates to CASAGMATNEKLFF.

The rearrangement joins TRBV6-6 to TRBJ2-7; D is undetermined. The CDR3 runs 14 residues. Trimming took off 8 bases at V and 0 bases at J, with 14 bases between the two ends. Germline lookup yields CDR1 MNHNY and CDR2 SVGAGI (reference sequence). The CDR3 DNA reads TGTGCCAGCGCTGGTGGGCCCCTCTCCTACGAGCAGTACTTC. This sequence encodes CASAGGPLSYEQYF.

This chain links TRBV4-1 with TRBJ2-3, with a tentative D call TRBD2 (6 bases). The CDR3 has 13 amino acids. V shed 5 bases and J shed 6 bases, with 12 bases lying between them. Per germline, CDR1 MGHRA and CDR2 YSYEKL. CDR3 sequence reads: CASSAGSGDTQYF. Here the CDR3 DNA reads TGCGCCAGCAGCGCGGGGTCCGGCGATACGCAGTATTTT.

A single count supports this clone. The genes are TRBV5-1 and TRBJ2-2; TRBD1 aligns across 9 bases. After removal of 3 bases from V and 1 base from J, the junction contained 4 bases not matched to a gene. The CDR3 has 16 residues. CDR1 and CDR2 from the germline V gene are SGHRS and YFSETQ. This CDR3 reads CASSWEGQGNTGELFF. For the CDR3, the DNA is TGCGCCAGCAGCTGGGAGGGACAGGGGAACACCGGGGAGCTGTTTTTT.

The rearrangement links TRBV6-6 to TRBJ1-5, with D possibly matching TRBD1 (6 bases). Germline-derived CDR1 and CDR2 are MNHNY and SVGAGI (reference sequence). The CDR3 sequence is 16 residues long. V lost 2 bases, J lost 0 bases, and 11 bases lay in between. The DNA for the CDR3 is TGTGCCAGCAGTTACCGGGACAAATATAGCAATCAGCCCCAGCATTTT. Translated, it gives CASSYRDKYSNQPQHF.

This clone came up once. This chain links TRBV4-1 with TRBJ1-3; a weak D match, TRBD1 (5 bases). The germline gives CDR1 MGHRA, CDR2 YSYEKL. V was clipped by 3 bases and J by 0 bases, with 9 bases between them. The CDR3 has 15 amino acids. The CDR3 sequence: CASSHGGGSGNTIYF. The CDR3 coding sequence is TGCGCCAGCAGCCACGGGGGGGGCTCTGGAAACACCATATATTTT.

The chain is built from TRBV27 and TRBJ2-3, with 7 bases matching TRBD1. CDR1 is MNHEY, CDR2 SMNVEV, per germline (reference sequence). J lost 3 bases, V lost 5 bases, and 8 bases had no gene match. The length of the CDR3 is 15 residues. The CDR3 DNA reads as TGTGCCAGCAGTCCCTACAGGGGTAGGACAGATACGCAGTATTTT. Translation gives CASSPYRGRTDTQYF.

The V gene is TRBV27, the J gene TRBJ2-5; D unclear. The V end was cut by 5 bases, the J end by 0 bases, with 10 bases between. Germline-derived CDR1 and CDR2 are MNHEY and SMNVEV (reference sequence). The CDR3 has 14 amino acids. DNA for the CDR3: TGTGCCAGCAGTCCAACAGAGTACCAAGAGACCCAGTACTTC. Amino acids: CASSPTEYQETQYF.

V and J are TRBV25-1 and TRBJ2-2; D might be TRBD1 (5 bases). Trimming removed 4 bases from V and 6 bases from J, with 12 bases in between. The germline V gene encodes CDR1 MGHDK and CDR2 SYGVNS. CDR3 length: 14 amino acids. CDR3 in amino acids: CASSGGHRSGELFF. CDR3 bases: TGTGCCAGCAGTGGCGGACACCGGTCCGGGGAGCTGTTTTTT.

The rearrangement links TRBV6-1 to TRBJ1-2; no definite D call. This CDR3 contains 13 residues. V was clipped by 9 bases and J by 1 base, with 12 bases between them. Germline loops: CDR1 MNHNS, CDR2 SASEGT. As DNA, the CDR3 is TGTGCCAGTACGACAAGCGGTAACTATGGCTACACCTTC. This sequence encodes CASTTSGNYGYTF.

V gene TRBV27 combines with J gene TRBJ2-7, with D unclear. CDR3 length equals 14 residues. The germline V gene has CDR1 MNHEY and CDR2 SMNVEV (reference sequence). Trimming shortened V by 2 bases and J by 4 bases, and 12 bases separated the two germline ends. The CDR3 here is CASSLGLGHYEQYF. CDR3 bases: TGTGCCAGCAGTTTAGGGCTGGGCCATTACGAGCAGTACTTC.

The rearrangement joins TRBV5-6 to TRBJ2-2; tentatively, D is TRBD2 (7 bases). This CDR3 comprises 16 residues. Per the germline V gene, CDR1 is SGHDT and CDR2 is YYEEEE. The V gene lost 3 bases and the J gene lost 4 bases, with 16 bases spanning the gap. The CDR3 region is CASSYPRGAGTGELFF. For the CDR3, the DNA is TGTGCCAGCAGCTACCCCCGGGGGGCCGGCACCGGGGAGCTGTTTTTT. Supplemented by reference TRBV5-6 and TRBJ2-2, the full variable domain reads DAGVTQSPTHLIKTRGQQVTLRCSPKSGHDTVSWYQQALGQGPQFIFQYYEEEERQRGNFPDRFSGHQFPNYSSELNVNALLLGDSALYLCASSYPRGAGTGELFFGEGSRLTVL.

The genes are TRBV5-8 and TRBJ1-2; D may be TRBD1 (6 bases). This CDR3 is built from 12 residues. V was trimmed by 2 bases and J by 7 bases, leaving 9 bases between them. Germline loops: CDR1 SGHTS, CDR2 YDEGEE. CDR3 sequence: CASSFTGLGYTF. The CDR3 coding sequence is TGTGCCAGCAGCTTCACAGGGCTTGGCTACACCTTC. Filled out from reference TRBV5-8 and TRBJ1-2, the complete variable domain reads EAGVTQSPTHLIKTRGQQATLRCSPISGHTSVYWYQQALGLGLQFLLWYDEGEERNRGNFPPRFSGRQFPNYSSELNVNALELEDSALYLCASSFTGLGYTFGSGTRLTVV.

The CDR3 here is CASSLGTGLTEAFF. The CDR3 DNA reads as TGTGCCAGCAGTTTGGGGACAGGGTTAACTGAAGCTTTCTTT. The chain carries TRBV27 and TRBJ1-1; 9 bases are a match to TRBD1. Germline V gene sequence: CDR1 MNHEY, CDR2 SMNVEV (reference sequence). The CDR3 spans 14 residues. The V gene end was trimmed by 3 bases and the J gene end by 5 bases; junction bases not matched to a gene: 4.

The gene calls are TRBV29-1 and TRBJ2-1; 8 bases fit TRBD2. CDR3 size: 14 residues. Germline V gene lookup returns CDR1 SQVTM and CDR2 ANQGSEA. The junction had 7 bases not matched to a gene; V was cut back by 7 bases and J by 2 bases. The CDR3 loop reads CSAPVAGTYNEQFF. For the CDR3, the DNA is TGCAGCGCTCCGGTAGCGGGGACCTACAATGAGCAGTTCTTC.